This entry describes one T cell receptor (beta chain). Its antigen is undetermined. V was shortened by 4 bases and J by 3 bases, with 10 bases between the two germline ends. Germline CDR1 MGHRA, CDR2 YSYEKL. The CDR3 runs to 13 residues. This entry belongs to a study of beta chain features in type 1 diabetes. Whole-study results and caveats: TCRB CDR3s from Type 1 diabetes patients were moderately but significantly shorter in all four CD4+ subsets.

Since all of the isolated RNA was reverse transcribed, expressed TCRB transcripts were what got sequenced. Measured with immunoSEQ multiplex PCR; TCRdb has only the in-frame clones, and not every one. The data show more than 300,000 clones, with about 12% seen just once and roughly 0.0097% held by the top ten. The origin of this receptor is a young woman with type 1 diabetes. The chain recombines TRBV4-1 with TRBJ2-7; D ambiguous. The sample taken for sequencing was naive CD4+ T cells from blood. The CDR3 sequence is CASSLTPNYEQYF. In DNA form, the CDR3 reads TGCGCCAGCAGCCTGACACCTAACTACGAGCAGTACTTC.